These T cell receptor beta chains were read from a single sample in a study of response to subunit inactivated influenza vaccine. TCRdb re-called the RT-PCR reads through MiXCR, storing one row per CDR3 protein. The sample yields about 800,000 distinct CDR3 sequences, about 20% seen once. This material consisted of PBMCs from blood, taken 4 to 6 days after vaccination. The receptors shown here come from a man aged 45-65 years who received an inactivated influenza vaccine. Each CDR3 is given with its conserved first and last residue. Each record gives: J gene, clone size, V gene, D gene, CDR3 protein, CDR3 DNA. The D gene is left open where the match is weak. For some rows the clone size is stated as once, few or many, or as a class when expanded; others skip it.

>TRBJ1-5|few|TRBV24-1|NA
CATSDLQVGEDSNQPQHF
TGTGCCACCAGTGATTTGCAAGTGGGGGAGGATAGCAATCAGCCCCAGCATTTT
>TRBJ2-7|few|TRBV7-9|NA
CASSRNPRSYEQYF
TGTGCCAGCAGCCGAAATCCCAGGAGCTACGAGCAGTACTTC
>TRBJ2-7|few|TRBV7-9|NA
CATYMGYEQYF
TGTGCCACCTATATGGGGTACGAGCAGTACTTC
>TRBJ2-2|few|TRBV29-1|NA
CSVEYGVGIGELFF
TGCAGCGTTGAATATGGGGTTGGGATCGGGGAGCTGTTTTTT
>TRBJ2-3|many|TRBV5-1|NA
CASNEGSVADTQYF
TGCGCCAGCAACGAAGGGAGTGTGGCAGATACGCAGTATTTT
>TRBJ1-5|NA|TRBV20-1|NA
CSASSGTNQPQHF
TGCAGTGCTAGTTCAGGGACGAATCAGCCCCAGCATTTT
>TRBJ2-7|few|TRBV20-1|TRBD2
CSARDISGRRYEQYF
TGCAGTGCTAGAGATATCAGCGGGAGGCGCTACGAGCAGTACTTC
>TRBJ1-1|many|TRBV20-1|NA
CSANRAPNTEAFF
TGCAGTGCTAACCGGGCCCCGAACACTGAAGCTTTCTTT
>TRBJ2-1|NA|TRBV12-3/TRBV12-4|NA
CASSPPTRVSKSDEQFF
TGTGCCAGCAGTCCACCGACGAGGGTCTCCAAGTCAGATGAGCAGTTCTTC
>TRBJ1-1|many|TRBV29-1|NA
CSAMTVNTEAFF
TGCAGCGCAATGACAGTGAACACTGAAGCTTTCTTT
>TRBJ2-7|NA|TRBV12-3/TRBV12-4|TRBD2
CASSREAGGAYEQYF
TGTGCCAGCAGCAGGGAAGCGGGGGGGGCCTACGAGCAGTACTTC
>TRBJ2-7|few|TRBV6-1|TRBD2
CASNTAGGPYEQYF
TGTGCCAGCAACACAGCGGGAGGGCCTTACGAGCAGTACTTC
>TRBJ2-6|few|TRBV7-3|TRBD1
CASSTPAGTGAGANVLTF
TGTGCCAGCAGCACACCAGCCGGGACAGGGGCTGGGGCCAACGTCCTGACTTTC
>TRBJ2-2|NA|TRBV2|NA
CASSESRASNTGELFF
TGTGCCAGCAGTGAATCCAGGGCCTCGAACACCGGGGAGCTGTTTTTT
>TRBJ2-1|few|TRBV5-1|TRBD1
CASSPWDSFNEQFF
TGCGCCAGCAGCCCTTGGGACAGCTTCAATGAGCAGTTCTTC
>TRBJ2-7|NA|TRBV29-1|NA
CSVDLGSYEQYF
TGCAGCGTTGATTTGGGTTCGTACGAGCAGTACTTC
>TRBJ1-5|many|TRBV18|NA
CASSPGDNQPQHF
TGTGCCAGCTCACCTGGGGACAATCAGCCCCAGCATTTT
>TRBJ2-1|few|TRBV4-2|NA
CASSQDNQANEQFF
TGTGCCAGCAGCCAAGATAACCAGGCCAATGAGCAGTTCTTC
>TRBJ2-7|few|TRBV10-2|TRBD1
CASRGDRDHYEQYF
TGCGCCAGCAGGGGGGACAGGGACCACTACGAGCAGTACTTC
>TRBJ2-3|many|TRBV4-2|TRBD2
CASSLRTSLFATDTQYF
TGTGCCAGCAGCCTCAGGACTAGCCTATTCGCCACAGATACGCAGTATTTT
>TRBJ2-7|NA|TRBV12-3/TRBV12-4|NA
CASSLEGSLREQYF
TGTGCCAGCAGTTTAGAAGGTAGCCTGAGGGAGCAGTACTTC
>TRBJ2-3|NA|TRBV18|TRBD1
CASSPYRGGSTDTQYF
TGTGCCAGCTCACCCTACAGGGGCGGGAGCACAGATACGCAGTATTTT
>TRBJ1-1|NA|TRBV5-1|NA
CASSFTSSRTSWTEAFF
TGCGCCAGCAGCTTCACCTCATCCCGGACGAGTTGGACTGAAGCTTTCTTT
>TRBJ1-5|many|TRBV6-1|NA
CASSERGNQPQHF
TGTGCCAGCAGTGAAAGGGGGAATCAGCCCCAGCATTTT
>TRBJ2-7|NA|TRBV6-5|TRBD1
CASSYLDRAAYYEQYF
TGTGCCAGCAGTTACTTGGACAGGGCCGCCTACTACGAGCAGTACTTC
>TRBJ1-6|many|TRBV10-3|TRBD1
CAIKGQEISPLHF
TGTGCCATCAAGGGACAGGAGATATCACCCCTCCACTTT
>TRBJ2-7|NA|TRBV27|NA
CASSLSRPGDEQYF
TGTGCCAGCAGTTTGAGTAGGCCGGGCGACGAGCAGTACTTC
>TRBJ2-3|NA|TRBV7-9|TRBD2
CASSSRLAGVDTQYF
TGTGCCAGCAGCTCCCGACTAGCGGGGGTAGATACGCAGTATTTT
>TRBJ2-1|NA|TRBV4-3|TRBD2
CASSRTRTSGSFEQFF
TGCGCCAGCAGCCGCACTAGGACTAGCGGGAGCTTTGAGCAGTTCTTC
>TRBJ2-1|NA|TRBV2|NA
CASSFRGLPTFSSYNEQFF
TGTGCCAGCAGTTTCCGGGGACTGCCCACCTTTAGCTCCTACAATGAGCAGTTCTTC
>TRBJ2-7|NA|TRBV6-2/TRBV6-3|TRBD2
CASLAGVEQYF
TGTGCCAGCTTAGCGGGGGTCGAGCAGTACTTC
>TRBJ2-7|few|TRBV7-9|TRBD1
CASSLDRGLDEQYF
TGTGCCAGCAGCTTAGACAGGGGGCTGGACGAGCAGTACTTC
>TRBJ2-3|few|TRBV7-8|TRBD2
CASSSGLAGGPRTDTQYF
TGTGCCAGCAGCTCGGGACTAGCGGGAGGGCCAAGGACAGATACGCAGTATTTT
>TRBJ2-7|few|TRBV4-3|NA
CASSQDSGGEQYF
TGCGCCAGCAGCCAAGATTCCGGGGGCGAGCAGTACTTC
>TRBJ1-5|NA|TRBV6-2/TRBV6-3|NA
CASSYQLGLNQPQHF
TGTGCCAGCAGTTACCAACTCGGGCTCAATCAGCCCCAGCATTTT
>TRBJ2-1|few|TRBV19|TRBD2
CASSNLAGGPGEQFF
TGTGCCAGCAGCAATCTAGCGGGGGGGCCGGGTGAGCAGTTCTTC
>TRBJ2-1|NA|TRBV7-3|TRBD2
CASSSRPWTSGSNYNEQFF
TGTGCCAGCAGCTCCCGCCCTTGGACTAGCGGGAGCAACTACAATGAGCAGTTCTTC
>TRBJ2-7|few|TRBV20-1|NA
CSARGSTGTRSYEQYF
TGCAGTGCTAGAGGAAGTACCGGGACACGATCCTACGAGCAGTACTTC
>TRBJ1-2|few|TRBV7-8|NA
CASSLDFGGGYTF
TGTGCCAGCAGCTTAGATTTTGGTGGTGGCTACACCTTC
>TRBJ2-5|NA|TRBV5-1|NA
CASSPAQVSETQYF
TGCGCCAGCAGCCCGGCTCAGGTCTCAGAGACCCAGTACTTC
>TRBJ2-1|many|TRBV10-2|TRBD1
CAIDRGWNEQFF
TGCGCCATAGACAGGGGTTGGAATGAGCAGTTCTTC
>TRBJ1-2|once|TRBV6-1|NA
CASSGGWNYGYTF
TGTGCCAGCAGTGGGGGCTGGAACTATGGCTACACCTTC
>TRBJ1-6|many|TRBV12-3/TRBV12-4|NA
CASSLLINSPLHF
TGTGCCAGCAGTCTCTTAATTAATTCACCCCTCCACTTT
>TRBJ2-5|few|TRBV28|NA
CAISFGGEGDLWTQYF
TGTGCCATTTCCTTTGGGGGTGAGGGTGACCTATGGACCCAGTACTTC
>TRBJ2-2|NA|TRBV6-1|TRBD2
CASSKLAGVGAGELFF
TGTGCCAGCAGTAAGCTAGCGGGAGTCGGTGCCGGGGAGCTGTTTTTT
>TRBJ1-5|NA|TRBV20-1|TRBD1
CSVPDRGDQPQHF
TGCAGTGTCCCCGACAGGGGCGATCAGCCCCAGCATTTT
>TRBJ2-1|few|TRBV4-3|TRBD2
CASSQDLLGGGSYNEQFF
TGCGCCAGCAGCCAAGATTTACTTGGTGGCGGGAGTTACAATGAGCAGTTCTTC
>TRBJ2-2|many|TRBV18|NA
CASSRNAARDTGELFF
TGTGCCAGCTCACGCAATGCGGCCCGGGACACCGGGGAGCTGTTTTTT
>TRBJ2-1|NA|TRBV3-1|TRBD2
CASSKRGLGTSGSDEQFF
TGTGCCTCCTCCAAGCGGGGCCTCGGGACTAGCGGGAGTGATGAGCAGTTCTTC
>TRBJ1-6|few|TRBV12-3/TRBV12-4|NA
CASSSLHLTGPLHF
TGTGCCAGCAGTTCCCTCCACCTGACTGGACCCCTCCACTTT